Listed below are T cell receptor beta chains from one sample, sequenced in a study of beta chain features in type 1 diabetes. TCRdb's table, derived via immunoSEQ multiplex PCR, lists solely in-frame clones and lacks some. The data hold 310,000 or so clones, with about a tenth observed a single time. Source material: central memory CD4+ T cells from blood. The receptors originated from a man aged 30 to 39 with type 1 diabetes. Each CDR3 is given with its conserved first and last residue. A D gene is named only where the DNA matches it firmly. Size is stated for part of the rows, as once, few or many counts, or as a class when the clone is expanded.

V,D,J,size,DNA,CDR3
TRBV30,NA,TRBJ2-7,NA,TGTGCCTGGAGCCGGGACACCCGGTACGAGCAGTACTTC,CAWSRDTRYEQYF
TRBV29-1,NA,TRBJ1-1,NA,TGCAGCGTTGACCAGGGTCGAACTGAAGCTTTCTTT,CSVDQGRTEAFF
TRBV9,NA,TRBJ1-3,NA,TGTGCCAGCAGCGTAGGCGGGGGCTCTGGAAACACCATATATTTT,CASSVGGGSGNTIYF
TRBV9,TRBD2,TRBJ2-3,NA,TGTGCCAGCAGCGCCGGACTAGCGGGGGGTGGGGATACGCAGTATTTT,CASSAGLAGGGDTQYF
TRBV5-6,NA,TRBJ2-5,NA,TGTGCCAGCAGCTTCGAGCTCGGGGCCCAGTACTTC,CASSFELGAQYF
TRBV5-4,TRBD2,TRBJ2-3,NA,TGTGCCAGCAGCTTTGGTGCTAGCGGCGGCACAGATACGCAGTATTTT,CASSFGASGGTDTQYF
TRBV28,NA,TRBJ1-6,NA,TGTGCCAGCAGGCCATCATACTCACCCCTCCACTTT,CASRPSYSPLHF
TRBV5-1,NA,TRBJ2-1,few,TGCGCCAGCAGCATCGGGACGATCGGGGCCTACAATGAGCAGTTCTTC,CASSIGTIGAYNEQFF
TRBV5-4,NA,TRBJ2-3,few,TGTGCCAGCATCCCCACGTGGGGAACTAGCACAGATACGCAGTATTTT,CASIPTWGTSTDTQYF
TRBV7-2,TRBD2,TRBJ2-3,few,TGTGCCAGCAGCCCGCTCGGCGCGGGGGGGCCAGATACGCAGTATTTT,CASSPLGAGGPDTQYF
TRBV30,NA,TRBJ2-3,NA,TGTGCCTGGAGTTTCCAGGGGAATACGCAGTATTTT,CAWSFQGNTQYF
TRBV21-1,NA,TRBJ1-6,few,TGTGCCAGCAGCTCTCACCTAGTCCCAGAAAATAATTCACCCCTCCACTTT,CASSSHLVPENNSPLHF
TRBV11-2,NA,TRBJ2-3,many,TGTGCCAGCAGCCGGTACACAGATACGCAGTATTTT,CASSRYTDTQYF
TRBV9,NA,TRBJ1-3,NA,TGTGCCAGCAGCGTAGATTACTCTGGAAACACCATATATTTT,CASSVDYSGNTIYF
TRBV28,NA,TRBJ2-3,NA,TGTGCCAGCAGTTTAATGGGGGCCGGTAGAGATACGCAGTATTTT,CASSLMGAGRDTQYF
TRBV28,NA,TRBJ2-6,many,TGTGCCAGCACCCCAGACACTGGGGCCAACGTCCTGACTTTC,CASTPDTGANVLTF
TRBV7-2,NA,TRBJ2-7,NA,TGTGCCAGCAGCTTCTACAGCTCCTACGAGCAGTACTTC,CASSFYSSYEQYF
TRBV4-3,NA,TRBJ1-5,few,TGCGCCAGCAGCCAAGGGACCCCTAGAGCGGATCAGCCCCAGCATTTT,CASSQGTPRADQPQHF
TRBV28,NA,TRBJ2-3,many,TGTGCCAGCAGTTTATTGGGCGATACGCAGTATTTT,CASSLLGDTQYF
TRBV10-3,TRBD1,TRBJ2-5,few,TGTGCCATCAGCCTAGGGACAGGGGGTATCGAGACCCAGTACTTC,CAISLGTGGIETQYF
TRBV7-2,TRBD1,TRBJ2-3,few,TGTGCCAGCAGCATTGACAGGGAGAGACGGACGCAGTATTTT,CASSIDRERRTQYF
TRBV7-8,NA,TRBJ2-7,few,TGTGCCAGCAGCTTAGGAACAGGAGATTTCTACGAGCAGTACTTC,CASSLGTGDFYEQYF
TRBV5-4,TRBD1,TRBJ2-7,NA,TGTGCCAGCAGCTTGGACCAGGGGGCGAACTACGAGCAGTACTTC,CASSLDQGANYEQYF
TRBV30,NA,TRBJ2-3,NA,TGTGCCTCCCTAGGAGGGAGCAGGGGGGGAGATACGCAGTATTTT,CASLGGSRGGDTQYF
TRBV7-9,NA,TRBJ2-3,NA,TGTGCCAGCAGCTTCGACAGAAGCACAGATACGCAGTATTTT,CASSFDRSTDTQYF
TRBV10-3,TRBD1,TRBJ2-2,few,TGTGCCATCAGTTCAAGACAGGGAAGCACCGGGGAGCTGTTTTTT,CAISSRQGSTGELFF
TRBV6-1,NA,TRBJ1-2,NA,TGTGCCAGCAGTGAAACTAACTATGGCTACACCTTC,CASSETNYGYTF
TRBV7-8,NA,TRBJ1-4,few,TGTGCCAGCAGCTATAATCCCGGGCAGGGAGACGAAAAACTGTTTTTT,CASSYNPGQGDEKLFF
TRBV29-1,NA,TRBJ2-5,few,TGCAGCTCCCCGGGGGACGGGGCGTACCAAGAGACCCAGTACTTC,CSSPGDGAYQETQYF
TRBV6-5,NA,TRBJ1-6,NA,TGTGCCAGCCGGGAACAGGCTGCCAATTCACCCCTCCACTTT,CASREQAANSPLHF
TRBV7-9,NA,TRBJ1-2,few,TGTGCCAGCAGCTTACCCCCGGAAGGAGTACATGGCTACACCTTC,CASSLPPEGVHGYTF
TRBV27,TRBD1,TRBJ2-7,many,TGTGCCAGCAGGCCCGGGACAGCCCCCTCCTACGAGCAGTACTTC,CASRPGTAPSYEQYF
TRBV7-9,NA,TRBJ1-1,few,TGTGCCAGCAGCTTAGTGGGACGGAACACTGAAGCTTTCTTT,CASSLVGRNTEAFF
TRBV13,NA,TRBJ2-1,many,TGTGCCAGCAGCTTAATCGGGGAACGCTCCTACAATGAGCAGTTCTTC,CASSLIGERSYNEQFF
TRBV9,TRBD1,TRBJ1-3,NA,TGTGCCAGCAGCGTTAGTCCGACAGGGTCTGGAAACACCATATATTTT,CASSVSPTGSGNTIYF
TRBV6-5,TRBD2,TRBJ2-5,few,TGTGCCAGCAACCAGCGGGGGGCCCAAGAGACCCAGTACTTC,CASNQRGAQETQYF
TRBV25-1,NA,TRBJ2-5,NA,TGTGCCAGCAGTGATAATCCCAGGGATCGAGAGACCCAGTACTTC,CASSDNPRDRETQYF
TRBV5-1,TRBD2,TRBJ2-7,NA,TGCGCCAGCAGCTTGGAACGGGGGGACGACGAGCAGTACTTC,CASSLERGDDEQYF
TRBV6-6,NA,TRBJ2-7,few,TGTGCCAGCAGTTCCTCATTAGGGCAGTACTTC,CASSSSLGQYF
TRBV2,TRBD1,TRBJ1-5,NA,TGTGCCAGCGGAGGACAGGGGAGCAATCAGCCCCAGCATTTT,CASGGQGSNQPQHF
TRBV28,NA,TRBJ2-7,NA,TGTGCCAGCAGTTCCTCGACAGTAACCTACGAGCAGTACTTC,CASSSSTVTYEQYF
TRBV18,TRBD1,TRBJ1-5,NA,TGTGCCAGCTCACCCCCAGGGGGAGAGCGGAATCAGCCCCAGCATTTT,CASSPPGGERNQPQHF
TRBV5-1,NA,TRBJ2-3,few,TGCGCCAGCAGCTTTGATCCGTCGGGGGATACGCAGTATTTT,CASSFDPSGDTQYF
TRBV11-2,NA,TRBJ2-1,NA,TGTGCCAGCAGCTTCGGGCTAGCCAGCAATGAGCAGTTCTTC,CASSFGLASNEQFF
TRBV5-1,NA,TRBJ2-1,NA,TGCGCCAGCAGCATGGACATCTACAATGAGCAGTTCTTC,CASSMDIYNEQFF
TRBV7-2,NA,TRBJ2-7,NA,TGTGCCAGCAGCTTGGCCGCGACCTACGAGCAGTACTTC,CASSLAATYEQYF
TRBV30,NA,TRBJ2-1,few,TGTGCCTGGAGTGAGGACAATGAGCAGTTCTTC,CAWSEDNEQFF
TRBV29-1,NA,TRBJ1-1,NA,TGCAGCGTTGAGCCGGGCGTGGGCACTGAAGCTTTCTTT,CSVEPGVGTEAFF
TRBV11-2,TRBD2,TRBJ2-5,many,TGTGCCAGCAGCCAGACTAGCGGGGAAGAGACCCAGTACTTC,CASSQTSGEETQYF
TRBV10-2,TRBD2,TRBJ2-3,few,TGCGCCAGCAGCAGAGCGGGGGACACAGATACGCAGTATTTT,CASSRAGDTDTQYF
TRBV19,TRBD1,TRBJ2-6,NA,TGTGCCAGTAGGCCCGGGACAGCTTATACCAACGTCCTGACTTTC,CASRPGTAYTNVLTF
TRBV28,NA,TRBJ2-5,NA,TGTGCCAGCAGTGGGGGGGGCTGGGAGACCCAGTACTTC,CASSGGGWETQYF
TRBV11-3,TRBD1,TRBJ2-3,NA,TGTGCCAGCAGCCCTCAACTAACAGGGGGCGCCTCGGATACGCAGTATTTT,CASSPQLTGGASDTQYF
TRBV2,TRBD2,TRBJ2-3,many,TGTGCCAGCAGTCCCCGGGACTACCAAGATACGCAGTATTTT,CASSPRDYQDTQYF